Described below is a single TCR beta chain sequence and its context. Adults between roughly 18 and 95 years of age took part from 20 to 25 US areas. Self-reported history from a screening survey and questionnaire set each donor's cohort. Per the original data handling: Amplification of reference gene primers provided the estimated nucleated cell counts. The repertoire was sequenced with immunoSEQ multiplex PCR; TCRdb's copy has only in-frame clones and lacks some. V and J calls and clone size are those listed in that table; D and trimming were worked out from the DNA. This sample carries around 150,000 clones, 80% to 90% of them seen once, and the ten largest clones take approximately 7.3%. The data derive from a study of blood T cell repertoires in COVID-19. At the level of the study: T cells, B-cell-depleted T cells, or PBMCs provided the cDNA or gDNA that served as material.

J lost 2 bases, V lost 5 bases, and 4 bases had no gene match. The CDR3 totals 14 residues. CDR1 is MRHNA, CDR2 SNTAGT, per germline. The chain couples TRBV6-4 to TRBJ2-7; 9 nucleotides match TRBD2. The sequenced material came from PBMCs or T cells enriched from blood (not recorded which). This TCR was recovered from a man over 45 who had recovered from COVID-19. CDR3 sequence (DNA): TGTGCCAGCAGTCCGATAGCGGGGGCCTACGAGCAGTACTTC. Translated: CASSPIAGAYEQYF.